This T cell receptor (beta chain) was captured in a study of cytotoxic CD8 clonotypes in ibrutinib-treated CLL. Sequencing was performed with immunoSEQ multiplex PCR; in TCRdb, only in-frame clones are kept and a portion is missing. In the table there are 110,000 to 150,000 clones, approximately 81% of which are singletons. A remark on this clone: The antigen remains undetermined.

The CDR3 spans 16 residues. V shed 3 bases, J shed 4 bases, and the junction held 11 bases outside the gene matches. In germline, CDR1 is MNHNS, CDR2 SASEGT. General study results and limits: Patients with sustained remission and those progressing were sampled at differing times. A rise in clonality was seen at ibrutinib response, and a fall back toward baseline was seen at progression.

The sequence was obtained from a human donor with chronic lymphocytic leukemia. The gene calls are TRBV6-1 and TRBJ2-5, with 7 bases lining up with TRBD2. The sample was PBMCs, taken after 12 months of ibrutinib treatment. CDR3 DNA sequence: TGTGCCAGCAGTGATGGGGAGGGCGGGAGAGGAGAGACCCAGTACTTC. Protein: CASSDGEGGRGETQYF.